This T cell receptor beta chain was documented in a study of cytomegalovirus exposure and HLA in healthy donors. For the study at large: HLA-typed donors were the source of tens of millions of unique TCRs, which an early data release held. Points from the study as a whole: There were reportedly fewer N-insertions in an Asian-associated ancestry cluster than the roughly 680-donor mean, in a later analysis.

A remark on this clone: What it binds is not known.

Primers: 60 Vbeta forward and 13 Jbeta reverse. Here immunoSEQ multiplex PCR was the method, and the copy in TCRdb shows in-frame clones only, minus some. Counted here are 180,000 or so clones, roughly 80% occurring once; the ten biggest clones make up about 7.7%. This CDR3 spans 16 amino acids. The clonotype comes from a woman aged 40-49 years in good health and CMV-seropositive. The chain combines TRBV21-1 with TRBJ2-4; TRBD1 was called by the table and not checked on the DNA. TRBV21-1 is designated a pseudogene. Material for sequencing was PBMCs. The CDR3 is CASSMGQGVPKNIQYF. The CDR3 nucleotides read TGTGCCAGCAGCATGGGACAGGGGGTGCCCAAAAACATTCAGTACTTC.